Below, one T cell receptor beta chain is given with its context. The antigen it binds to is not known. No per-base quality is available; no much larger clone lies one base away. Relative to germline, V is missing 0 bases and J is missing 7 bases, with 8 bases of the junction outside any gene match. From the germline V gene (reference sequence), CDR1 is GTSNPN and CDR2 is SVGIG. Spanning cysteine to phenylalanine, the CDR3 consists of 15 amino acids. The CDR3 DNA has 45 bases and is translated from base 1. This entry comes from a study of cytomegalovirus exposure and HLA in healthy donors (dated 2017 in TCRdb). In terms of the full investigation: An earlier analysis of roughly 610 of the donors reported about 260 Gb of sequence data and 90 million to 120 million unique TCR beta sequences obtained from 180 million or so T cells. Rather than using new phenotypic data, the later analysis identified candidate immune exposures from TCR beta sequences and from how often those sequences occurred across donors. A later analysis re-examined previously published TCR beta repertoires from roughly 650 donors and added high-resolution HLA genotyping to investigate patterns of TCR occurrence. Donor age, sex, ethnicity and CMV serostatus were compiled alongside the repertoire data. The aim of the study was to test whether cataloging public T cell receptors could identify signatures of past pathogen exposure. Every discovery cohort repertoire had been produced on one sequencing platform. A few DR-DQ haplotypes were treated as single units for association and clustering because of strong linkage in the cohort. An early release that covered around 590 HLA-typed donors contained around 300 gigabases of sequencing data and tens of millions of unique TCR sequences. In a later genetic analysis, genome-wide SNP genotypes for about 65% of the 666 donors were used, and that subset was treated as a discovery cohort. To predict cytomegalovirus infection status, the study combined high-throughput TCR immunosequencing, statistical association of individual TCRs with disease status, and machine learning. The T cell repertoires of around 670 subjects were profiled by immunosequencing and related to cytomegalovirus serostatus. Typing coverage differed by locus: A, B, C, DRB1 and DQB1 were typed in roughly 629-630 donors, DQA1 in 500 to 550, DPA1 in some 610, and DPB1 in 472. Of the roughly 400 genotyped donors, 81% fell in the genetic ancestry cluster associated with self-reported Caucasian donors. In addition to the first cohort of approximately 650 subjects, a separate validation cohort of around 110 different subjects was used. Both class I and class II loci were covered by HLA typing, at four-digit resolution. To decide whether each TCR beta V gene segment behaved as functional or pseudogenic, an earlier analysis of some 600 of the donors relied on high-throughput TCR beta sequencing. Among approximately 370 genotyped donors of the cohort, an average of roughly 230,000 unique TCR beta nucleotide sequences was sequenced per donor, of which about 18% were non-productive.

Library preparation used the immunoSEQ multiplex PCR assay. For the multiplex PCR, a mixture combining 60 forward primers for TCR Vbeta segments and 13 reverse primers for TCR Jbeta segments was used. The CDR3 region of rearranged TCR beta genes was amplified from genomic DNA with a multiplex PCR assay. The Illumina HiSeq System was used to sequence the amplified TCR beta libraries as 87-base-pair reads. Per the source publication's procedure: A later analysis tallied roughly 80 million unique TCR beta chains across the 600 to 700 repertoires, and approximately 9.9 million of those chains were shared by two or more donors. Raw reads were error-corrected and collapsed into unique sequences by a nearest-neighbor algorithm in which closely related sequences were merged to remove PCR and sequencing errors. CDR3 sequences were aligned to IMGT reference sequences to assign V, D and J gene segments. For a sequence to be retained, a match of at least six nucleotides was required to both a V gene segment and a J gene segment. Rearrangements were classified as productive when the CDR3 lacked stop codons and remained in frame with V and J, and all other rearrangements were classified as non-productive. CDR3 was defined by IMGT convention, running from the second conserved V-encoded cysteine to the conserved J-encoded phenylalanine. The earlier analysis of approximately 500 of the donors excluded sequences that lacked an unambiguous match to a single V gene segment. In an earlier analysis of a few hundred of the donors, a V segment was called functional when productive rearrangements were above 56.7%, and segregating when the standard deviation between donors exceeded 5%. A statistical classification framework was developed to diagnose cytomegalovirus status using the catalog of TCR beta chain sequences. A later analysis assigned V and J genes by comparing TCR nucleotide sequences with IMGT/GENE-DB human TR gene sequences. In a later analysis, CDR3 sequences and most-parsimonious VDJ recombination scenarios were assigned using the TCRdist pipeline. A later analysis defined each TCR beta chain by its CDR3 amino acid sequence plus V-gene family, and excluded reads lacking a unique V-gene family. In a later analysis, nearly 600 highly shared, low-generation-probability nucleotide sequences were removed to address suspected cross-contamination and a sequencing artifact. In a later analysis, a clonal expansion index for each public chain was calculated from normalized within-repertoire ranks of inferred template counts. Generation probabilities in a later analysis came from a VDJ recombination model fitted to out-of-frame rearrangements, and those results were checked against IGoR. Hypergeometric tests were used in a later analysis to score TCR-TCR, TCR-HLA and TCR-CMV co-occurrence, with a repertoire-size bias correction applied to the TCR pairs. To estimate false discovery rates, a later analysis permuted the HLA or CMV assignments 20 times. A later analysis grouped co-occurring TCRs with DBSCAN, adding TCRdist sequence similarity when clustering within HLA-allele-positive subsets. For co-occurrence clustering, repertoires with fewer than 30,000 or more than 120,000 public chains were excluded, along with five repertoires with anomalous nucleotide sharing. This immuneACCESS table, as held by TCRdb, lists in-frame sequences with V and J called but not all clones. Of the missing ones, under half trace to an unresolved V gene in checked studies; the others have no known cause. V and J calls and clone size follow that table, whereas D and trimming were derived from the DNA. Across this sample there are 50,000 or so clones, with about 73% seen only once. The ten biggest clones cover about 3.2% of the sample.

The cohort comprised around 690 healthy bone marrow donors. All cohort members were sampled while nominally healthy, although unrecorded immune exposures were likely present. The donor was CMV seronegative and was included in the group of around 320 seronegative cohort members. A peripheral blood sample was collected from each donor, and TCR beta sequencing was performed on peripheral blood mononuclear cells. Genomic DNA extraction from the blood cell samples was performed with the Qiagen DNeasy Blood Extraction Kit. Results the study describes overall, beyond this receptor: Some IMGT-functional V segments, including TRBV6-2 and TRBV6-3, could not be distinguished by the 87-base-pair reads and were therefore excluded. Most TCR sequences were seen in very few donors, while some public TCRs were found in many individuals. According to a later analysis, TCR association rates differed among HLA loci, with DRB1 alleles showing the most associated TCRs and HLA-C alleles showing the fewest. In a later analysis, most CMV-associated TCR beta chains were found to appear HLA-restricted, with HLA associations seemingly driven largely by CMV exposure. An earlier analysis of approximately 500 of the donors showed that most TCR beta V segments appeared in productive rearrangements either about 90% or about 30% of the time, which broadly matched IMGT annotations. Strong co-occurrence of HLA alleles, especially DR and DQ, made assigning TCR associations to individual alleles difficult. A later analysis reported that several top co-occurrence clusters appeared linked to parvovirus B19, influenza, CMV and Epstein-Barr virus. A further reported finding was that TCR beta sequences accurately predicted the HLA-A and HLA-B alleles for most subjects in the first cohort. CMV serostatus was the only immune exposure information available for the cohort. In a later genetic analysis, fewer N-insertions in productive TCRs were reported among donors in an Asian-associated ancestry cluster than the roughly 640-donor mean. Because counts were too low, roughly 17 rarely observed V segments, including chromosome 9 orphons, were left out of the earlier analysis of approximately 500 of the donors. The cohort was sequenced for TCR beta chains only, and without alpha or paired-chain data the features that could be detected were limited. The authors suggested that the approach could potentially be extended to other disease states and immunological phenotypes. In a later analysis, HLA-associated TCR beta chains showed more clonal expansion and lower generation probabilities than non-associated chains that were equally common. Linkage disequilibrium might explain the correlated functional status among segregating V segments, but an unknown experimental factor could not be ruled out. A cluster of highly shared sequence variants was judged likely to represent a technical artifact of the sequencing pipeline. HLA typing was unavailable for some donors at each locus, so association tests used only the typed subset. In vitro tests confirmed that a few of the cytomegalovirus-associated TCR beta chains recognize cytomegalovirus antigens. The classifier was reported to diagnose cytomegalovirus status with high specificity and sensitivity in both the original and validation cohorts. Roughly uniform sequencing depth across donors was assumed in presence/absence analyses, although this assumption may not hold. The study gave a list of some 150 TCR beta chains associated with cytomegalovirus. An association between a missense DCLRE1C variant and V-gene and J-gene trimming of TCR beta chains was found in a later genetic analysis and replicated in an independent cohort. A later analysis associated about 16,000 TCR beta sequences with specific HLA alleles at a false discovery rate of 0.05.

The sequence is built from TRBV30 and TRBJ1-5; 8 central nucleotides agree with TRBD1. The sample was PBMCs. This TCR derives from a man aged 18 to 35 in good health and CMV-seronegative. The DNA sequence follows: TGTGCCTGGAGTGTGTCAGGGGGCGCGTCCCAGCCCCAGCATTTT. It encodes CAWSVSGGASQPQHF. Reference TRBV30 and TRBJ1-5 genes cover what lies past the CDR3, so the full variable domain is SQTIHQWPATLVQPVGSPLSLECTVEGTSNPNLYWYRQAAGRGLQLLFYSVGIGQISSEVPQNLSASRPQDRQFILSSKKLLLSDSGFYLCAWSVSGGASQPQHFGDGTRLSIL.